This T cell receptor (beta chain) was recovered during a study of cytomegalovirus exposure and HLA in healthy donors. Worth noting for this clone: Its antigen is currently unknown.

Broader study findings: In a later analysis, donors in an Asian-associated ancestry cluster reportedly had fewer N-insertions in productive TCRs than the cohort mean. The only immune exposure information that was available was CMV serostatus. Most TCR sequences were seen very rarely across donors, but some public TCRs occurred in many.

The PCR ran on 60 Vbeta and 13 Jbeta primers. How the authors handled the data: Later analysis identified tens of millions of unique TCR beta chains, about 10 million shared. The table came from immunoSEQ multiplex PCR; TCRdb's copy has only in-frame clones and leaves some out. V, J and clone size reflect that table, while D and trimming were determined from the DNA. Of 30,000 to 40,000 clones in the sample, about two thirds were seen once. Source material: PBMCs. The TCR originated in a man aged 35-49 years in good health and CMV-seropositive.

CDR3 in amino acids: CASSLVQTNSPLHF. CDR3 DNA sequence: TGTGCCAGCAGCTTAGTACAGACAAATTCACCCCTCCACTTT. The J gene is TRBJ1-6, the V gene TRBV11-1; D uncertain. The V and J ends lost 1 base and 7 bases respectively, with 8 bases between them. The germline V gene encodes CDR1 SGHAT and CDR2 FQDESV (reference sequence). The CDR3 loop spans 14 amino acids.